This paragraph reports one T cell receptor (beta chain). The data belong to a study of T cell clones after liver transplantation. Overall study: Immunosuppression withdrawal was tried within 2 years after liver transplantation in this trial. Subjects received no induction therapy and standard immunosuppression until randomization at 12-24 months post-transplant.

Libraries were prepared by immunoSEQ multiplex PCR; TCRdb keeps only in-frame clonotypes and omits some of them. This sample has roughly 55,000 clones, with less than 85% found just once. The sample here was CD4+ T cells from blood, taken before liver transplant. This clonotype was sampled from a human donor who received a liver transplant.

The CDR3 region is CASRRDNQQYF. CDR3 nucleotides: TGTGCCAGCAGGAGGGACAATCAGCAGTACTTC. The chain carries TRBV6-5 and TRBJ2-7; possible D gene TRBD1, 6 bases. The CDR3 spans 11 residues. Germline V gene lookup returns CDR1 MNHEY and CDR2 SVGAGI. V was trimmed by 6 bases and J by 8 bases, leaving 11 bases between them.